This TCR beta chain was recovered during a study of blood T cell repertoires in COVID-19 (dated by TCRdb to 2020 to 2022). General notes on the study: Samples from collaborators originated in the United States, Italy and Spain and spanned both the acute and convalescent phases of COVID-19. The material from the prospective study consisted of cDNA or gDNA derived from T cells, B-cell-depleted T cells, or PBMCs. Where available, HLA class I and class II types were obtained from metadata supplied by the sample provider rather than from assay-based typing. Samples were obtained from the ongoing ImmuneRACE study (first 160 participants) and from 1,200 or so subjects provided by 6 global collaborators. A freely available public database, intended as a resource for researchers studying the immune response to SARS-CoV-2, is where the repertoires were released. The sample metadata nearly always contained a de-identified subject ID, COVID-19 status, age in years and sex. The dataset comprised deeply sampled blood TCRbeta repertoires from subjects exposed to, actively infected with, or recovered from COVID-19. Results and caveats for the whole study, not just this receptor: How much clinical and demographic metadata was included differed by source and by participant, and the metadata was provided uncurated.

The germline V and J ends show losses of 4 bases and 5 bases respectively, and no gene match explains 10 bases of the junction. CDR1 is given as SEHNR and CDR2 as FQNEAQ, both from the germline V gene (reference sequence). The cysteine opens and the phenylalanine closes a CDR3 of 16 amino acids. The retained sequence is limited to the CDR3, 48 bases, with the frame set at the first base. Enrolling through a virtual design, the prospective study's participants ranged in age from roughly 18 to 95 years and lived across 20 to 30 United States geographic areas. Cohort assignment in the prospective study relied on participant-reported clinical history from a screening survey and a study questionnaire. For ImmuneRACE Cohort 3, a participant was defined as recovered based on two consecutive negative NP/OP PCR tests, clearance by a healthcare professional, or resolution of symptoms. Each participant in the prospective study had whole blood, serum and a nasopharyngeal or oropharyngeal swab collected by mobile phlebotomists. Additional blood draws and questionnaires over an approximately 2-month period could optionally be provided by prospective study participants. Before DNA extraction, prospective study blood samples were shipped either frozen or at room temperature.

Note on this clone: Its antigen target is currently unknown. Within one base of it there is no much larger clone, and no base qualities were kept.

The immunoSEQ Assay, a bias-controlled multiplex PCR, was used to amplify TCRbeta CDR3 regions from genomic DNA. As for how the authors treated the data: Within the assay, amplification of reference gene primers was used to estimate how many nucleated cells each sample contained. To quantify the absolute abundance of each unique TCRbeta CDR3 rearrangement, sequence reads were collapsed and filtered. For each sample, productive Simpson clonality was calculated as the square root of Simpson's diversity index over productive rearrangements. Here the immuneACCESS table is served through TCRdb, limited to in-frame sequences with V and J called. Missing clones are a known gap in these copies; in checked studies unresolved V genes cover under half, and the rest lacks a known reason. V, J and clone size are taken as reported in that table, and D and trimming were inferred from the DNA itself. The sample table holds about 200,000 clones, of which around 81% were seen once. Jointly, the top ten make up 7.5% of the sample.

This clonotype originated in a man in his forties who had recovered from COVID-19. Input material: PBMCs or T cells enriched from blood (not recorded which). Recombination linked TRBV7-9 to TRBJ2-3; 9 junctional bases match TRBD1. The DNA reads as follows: TGTGCCAGCAGCTCCCCGGGACAGGGAGTTTTAGATACGCAGTATTTT. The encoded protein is CASSSPGQGVLDTQYF. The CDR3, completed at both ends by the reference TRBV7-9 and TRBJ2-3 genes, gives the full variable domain DTGVSQNPRHKITKRGQNVTFRCDPISEHNRLYWYRQTLGQGPEFLTYFQNEAQLEKSRLLSDRFSAERPKGSFSTLEIQRTEQGDSAMYLCASSSPGQGVLDTQYFGPGTRLTVL.